This T cell receptor beta chain was retrieved from a study of blood T cell repertoires in COVID-19. The overall study: PBMCs, B-cell-depleted T cells, or T cells were the source of the cDNA or gDNA that made up the material.

The V and J ends lost 5 bases and 7 bases, in that order; junction bases with no gene match: 13. The CDR3 totals 16 residues. Per the germline V gene, CDR1 is MNHNY and CDR2 is SVGAGI (reference sequence). Participant reports of clinical history set cohort assignment. This clone appeared a few times. Sequencing was performed with immunoSEQ multiplex PCR; in TCRdb, only in-frame clones are kept and a portion is missing. The sample consists of over 200,000 clones, about 91% of them appearing once. V is TRBV6-6 and J is TRBJ1-5, with 8 bases aligning to TRBD1. Material: PBMCs or T cells enriched from blood (not recorded which). This receptor was taken from a human donor in a cohort exposed to, infected with or recovered from COVID-19 (not recorded which). The donor label of this sample is uncertain. In nucleotides, the CDR3 is TGTGCCAGCAGTCGAACCACAGGGGGTTCAGGACAGCCCCAGCATTTT. Translated, it gives CASSRTTGGSGQPQHF.